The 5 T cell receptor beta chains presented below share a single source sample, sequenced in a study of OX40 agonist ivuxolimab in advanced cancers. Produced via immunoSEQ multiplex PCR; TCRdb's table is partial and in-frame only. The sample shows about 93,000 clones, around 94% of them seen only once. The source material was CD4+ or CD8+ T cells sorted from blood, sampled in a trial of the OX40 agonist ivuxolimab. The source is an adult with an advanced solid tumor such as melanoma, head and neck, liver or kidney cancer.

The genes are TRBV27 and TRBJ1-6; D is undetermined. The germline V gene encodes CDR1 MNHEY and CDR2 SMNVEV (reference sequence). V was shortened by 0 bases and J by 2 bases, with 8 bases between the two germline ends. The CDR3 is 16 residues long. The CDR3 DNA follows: TGTGCCAGCAGTTTATCGGCTAACCCCTATAATTCACCCCTCCACTTT. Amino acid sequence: CASSLSANPYNSPLHF.

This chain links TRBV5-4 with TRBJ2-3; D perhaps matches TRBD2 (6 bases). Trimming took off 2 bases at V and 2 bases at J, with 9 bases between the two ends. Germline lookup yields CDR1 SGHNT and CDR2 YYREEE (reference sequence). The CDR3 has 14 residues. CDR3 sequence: CASSFRGNTDTQYF. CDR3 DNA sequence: TGTGCCAGCAGCTTTCGGGGGAACACAGATACGCAGTATTTT.

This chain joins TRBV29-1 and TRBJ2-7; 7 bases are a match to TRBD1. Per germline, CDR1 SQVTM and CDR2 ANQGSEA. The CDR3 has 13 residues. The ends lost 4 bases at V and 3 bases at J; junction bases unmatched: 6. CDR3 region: CSVVGQTDYEQYF. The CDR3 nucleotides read TGCAGCGTTGTGGGACAGACAGACTACGAGCAGTACTTC.

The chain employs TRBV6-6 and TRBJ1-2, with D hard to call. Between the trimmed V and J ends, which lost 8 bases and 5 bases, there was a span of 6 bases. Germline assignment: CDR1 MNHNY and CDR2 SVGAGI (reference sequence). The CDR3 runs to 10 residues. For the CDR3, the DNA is TGTGCCAGCGGAACTTATGGCTACACCTTC. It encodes CASGTYGYTF.

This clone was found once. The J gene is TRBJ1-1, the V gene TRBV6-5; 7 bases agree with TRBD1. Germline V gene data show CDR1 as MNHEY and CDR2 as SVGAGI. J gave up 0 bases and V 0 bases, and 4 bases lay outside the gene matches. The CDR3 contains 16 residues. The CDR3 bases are TGTGCCAGCAGTTACTCAGCAGGGGGGCTGAACACTGAAGCTTTCTTT. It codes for CASSYSAGGLNTEAFF.